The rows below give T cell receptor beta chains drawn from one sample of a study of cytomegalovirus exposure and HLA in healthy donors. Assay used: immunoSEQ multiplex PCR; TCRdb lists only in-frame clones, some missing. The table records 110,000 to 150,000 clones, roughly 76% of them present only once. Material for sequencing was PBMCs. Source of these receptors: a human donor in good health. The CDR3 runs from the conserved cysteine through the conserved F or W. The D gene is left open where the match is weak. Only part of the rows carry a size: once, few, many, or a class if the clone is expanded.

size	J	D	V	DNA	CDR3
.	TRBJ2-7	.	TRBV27	TGTGCCAGCAGTTTAGGTTCCGGCTACGAGCAGTACTTC	CASSLGSGYEQYF
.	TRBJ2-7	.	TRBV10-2	TGCGCCACCTCAAGTGAGGGTCGAACCTCCTACGAGCAGTACTTC	CATSSEGRTSYEQYF
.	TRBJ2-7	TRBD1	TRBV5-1	TGCGCCAGCAGCCGGGACAGGGAGCAGTACTTC	CASSRDREQYF
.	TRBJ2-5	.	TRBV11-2	TGTGCCAGCAGCCTGGAGGGGATTGTCCGACAGACCCAGTACTTC	CASSLEGIVRQTQYF
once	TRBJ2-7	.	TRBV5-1	TGCGCCAGCAGCCTCGTCGGGATTACGGGCGGCACCTACGAGCAGTACTTC	CASSLVGITGGTYEQYF
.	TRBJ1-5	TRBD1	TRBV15	TGTGCCACCAGCAGAGGGCAGGGGGCGCTTCGCAATCAGCCCCAGCATTTT	CATSRGQGALRNQPQHF
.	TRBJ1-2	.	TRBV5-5	TGTGCCAGCAGCTCGATCCACAGGGAAGGCTACACCTTC	CASSSIHREGYTF
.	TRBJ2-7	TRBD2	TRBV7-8	TGTGCCAGCAGACCACGACTAGCACGCGAGCAGTACTTC	CASRPRLAREQYF
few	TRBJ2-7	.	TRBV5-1	TGCGCCAGCAGCTTGACAGGGTACGAGCAGTACTTC	CASSLTGYEQYF
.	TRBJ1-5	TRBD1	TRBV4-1	TGCGCCAGCAGCCGAGGGGGACAGGGGCCCCTTAATCAGCCCCAGCATTTT	CASSRGGQGPLNQPQHF
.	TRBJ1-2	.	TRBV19	TGTGCCAGTAGTAGGACAGCTCTATATGGCTACACCTTC	CASSRTALYGYTF
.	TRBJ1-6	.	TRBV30	TGTGCCTGGAGTAGGGATCGGACACCACGGGCAGGGAAGAATTCACCCCTCCACTTT	CAWSRDRTPRAGKNSPLHF
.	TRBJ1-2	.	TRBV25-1	TGTGCCAGCAGTGAATGGGGCAGGGAGGGCGGCTACACCTTC	CASSEWGREGGYTF
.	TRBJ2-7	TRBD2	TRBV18	TGTGCCAGCTCACCACCGATAAGGGACAGCGGACTAGCGCGCGAGCAGTACTTC	CASSPPIRDSGLAREQYF
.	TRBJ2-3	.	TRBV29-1	TGCAGCGTTGTGGTTGGGTCTAGCAGCGATACGCAGTATTTT	CSVVVGSSSDTQYF
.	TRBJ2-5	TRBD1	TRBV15	TGTGCCACCAGCAGAGAGGGACAGGGAGGAGAGACCCAGTACTTC	CATSREGQGGETQYF
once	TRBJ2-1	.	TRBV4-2	TGTGCCAGCAGCCAAGACCGGGGCTACAATGAGCAGTTCTTC	CASSQDRGYNEQFF
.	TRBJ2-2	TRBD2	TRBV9	TGTGCCAGCAGCGTAGCTGCCAGGACTAGAACCGGGGAGCTGTTTTTT	CASSVAARTRTGELFF
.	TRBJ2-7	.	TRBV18	TGTGCCAGCTCCCTCAGACAGGACGGGAACGAGCAGTACTTC	CASSLRQDGNEQYF
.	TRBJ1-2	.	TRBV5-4	TGTGCCAGCAGCTTTGGCAGGGGCAAATACTATGGCTACACCTTC	CASSFGRGKYYGYTF
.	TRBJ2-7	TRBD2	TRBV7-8	TGTGCCAGCAGCCGCCGACTAGCGGGAGGCGAGCAGTACTTC	CASSRRLAGGEQYF
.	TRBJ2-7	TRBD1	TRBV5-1	TGCGCCAGCAGCGTTGCTCCAGGGGGCGCTTCCTACGAGCAGTACTTC	CASSVAPGGASYEQYF
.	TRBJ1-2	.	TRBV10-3	TGTGCCATCAGGGGGTTAGGAACCACGGCGGGCTATGGCTACACCTTC	CAIRGLGTTAGYGYTF
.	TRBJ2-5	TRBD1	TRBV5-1	TGCGCCAGCAGCTCGGGACAGGGTGCACTAGAGACCCAGTACTTC	CASSSGQGALETQYF
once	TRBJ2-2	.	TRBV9	TGTGCCAGCAGCGACTATGGGGAGGTAAACACCGGGGAGCTGTTTTTT	CASSDYGEVNTGELFF
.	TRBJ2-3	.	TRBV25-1	TGTGCCAGCAGACAGGACGGCGTCACAGATACGCAGTATTTT	CASRQDGVTDTQYF
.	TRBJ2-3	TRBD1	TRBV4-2	TGTGCCAGCAGCCAAGGGATACAGGGGACAGGGCACACAGATACGCAGTATTTT	CASSQGIQGTGHTDTQYF
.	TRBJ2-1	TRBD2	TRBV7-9	TGTGCCAGCAGTTCCCGGGGGCGGGAGGTAAATGAGCAGTTCTTC	CASSSRGREVNEQFF
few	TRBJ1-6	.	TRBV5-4	TGTGCCAGCAGCACTCACACAGGGATTTCACCCCTCCACTTT	CASSTHTGISPLHF
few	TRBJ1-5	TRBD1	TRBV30	TGTGCCTGGAAGACAGGGATTGGCAATCAGCCCCAGCATTTT	CAWKTGIGNQPQHF
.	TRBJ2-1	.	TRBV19	TGTGCCAGTAGTACCACAGTCTACAATGAGCAGTTCTTC	CASSTTVYNEQFF
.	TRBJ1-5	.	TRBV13	TGTGCCAGCAGCTCGGGGCCCCGGGGGCAGCCCCAGCATTTT	CASSSGPRGQPQHF
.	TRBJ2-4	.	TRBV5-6	TGTGCCAGCAGCTTTACAGGGTTGTCCAAAAACATTCAGTACTTC	CASSFTGLSKNIQYF
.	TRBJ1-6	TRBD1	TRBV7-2	TGTGCCAGCAGCGACGGGACAGAAGATAATTCACCCCTCCACTTT	CASSDGTEDNSPLHF
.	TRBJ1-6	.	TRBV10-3	TGTGCCATCAGTGAAGCAGGAAATTCACCCCTCCACTTT	CAISEAGNSPLHF
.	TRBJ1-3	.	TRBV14	TGTGCCACCAAGGACAGAGCCTCTGGAAACACCATATATTTT	CATKDRASGNTIYF
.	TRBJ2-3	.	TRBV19	TGTGCCAGTAGTTCCGAACGAGACAGAGGCACAGATACGCAGTATTTT	CASSSERDRGTDTQYF
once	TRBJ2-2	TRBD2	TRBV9	TGTGCCAGCAGTCCTGGGGAGGGGACTAGCGGGACAACTGCGAACACCGGGGAGCTGTTTTTT	CASSPGEGTSGTTANTGELFF
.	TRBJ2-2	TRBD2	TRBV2	TGTGCCAGCAGTGTAGGCGGGGGGGCGGACGGGGAGCTGTTTTTT	CASSVGGGADGELFF
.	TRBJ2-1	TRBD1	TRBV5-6	TGTGCCAGCTACAGAGACAGGGGCAGAAGTGAGCAGTTCTTC	CASYRDRGRSEQFF
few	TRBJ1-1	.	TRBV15	TGTGCCACCAGCGGACCTAGGGGTCCATGGGGGGACACTGAAGCTTTCTTT	CATSGPRGPWGDTEAFF
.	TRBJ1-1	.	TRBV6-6	TGTGCCAGCAGTTACTCGAATAGCAACACTGAAGCTTTCTTT	CASSYSNSNTEAFF
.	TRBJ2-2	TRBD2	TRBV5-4	TGTGCCAGCAGCCCCACTAGCGGGAGTAACACCGGGGAGCTGTTTTTT	CASSPTSGSNTGELFF
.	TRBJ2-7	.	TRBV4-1	TGCGCCAGCAGCCGAGTCCGGGACAACGCCTACGAGCAGTACTTC	CASSRVRDNAYEQYF
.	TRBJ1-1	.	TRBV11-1	TGTGCCAGCAGCCCCAGACAGAGGAACACTGAAGCTTTCTTT	CASSPRQRNTEAFF
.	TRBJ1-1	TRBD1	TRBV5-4	TGTGCCAGCAGCTTTGGACAGGCAGGTGAAGCTTTCTTT	CASSFGQAGEAFF